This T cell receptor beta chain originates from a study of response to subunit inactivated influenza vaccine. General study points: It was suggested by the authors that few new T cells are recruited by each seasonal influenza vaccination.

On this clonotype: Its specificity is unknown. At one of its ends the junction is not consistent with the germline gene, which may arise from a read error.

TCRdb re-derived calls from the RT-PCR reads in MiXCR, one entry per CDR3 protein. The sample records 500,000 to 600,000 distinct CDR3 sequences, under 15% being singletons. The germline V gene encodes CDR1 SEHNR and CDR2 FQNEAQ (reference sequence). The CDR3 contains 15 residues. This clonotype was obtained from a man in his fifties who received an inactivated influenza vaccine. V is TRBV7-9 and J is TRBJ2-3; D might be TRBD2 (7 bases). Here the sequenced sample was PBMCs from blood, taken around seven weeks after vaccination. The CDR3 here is CASSLSGGPTDAQYF. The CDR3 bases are TGTGCCAGCAGCTTATCCGGGGGGCCCACAGATGCGCAGTATTTT.